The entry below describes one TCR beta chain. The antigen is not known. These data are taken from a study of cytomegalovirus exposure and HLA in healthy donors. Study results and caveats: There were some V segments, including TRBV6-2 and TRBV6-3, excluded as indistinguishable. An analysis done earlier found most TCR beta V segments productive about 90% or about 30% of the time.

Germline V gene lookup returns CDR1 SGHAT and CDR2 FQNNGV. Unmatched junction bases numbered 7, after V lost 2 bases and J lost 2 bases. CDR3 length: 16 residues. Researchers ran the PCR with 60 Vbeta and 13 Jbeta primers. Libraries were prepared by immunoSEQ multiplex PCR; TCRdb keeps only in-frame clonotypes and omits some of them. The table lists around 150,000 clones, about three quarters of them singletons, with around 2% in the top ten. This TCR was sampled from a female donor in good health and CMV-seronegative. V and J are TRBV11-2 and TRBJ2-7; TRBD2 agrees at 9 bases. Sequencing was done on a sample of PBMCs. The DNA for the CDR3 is TGTGCCAGCAGCTTAACCGCTAGCGGGGCGACCTACGAGCAGTACTTC. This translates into CASSLTASGATYEQYF.